The T cell receptor beta chain under discussion was sequenced for a study of neoadjuvant nivolumab and ipilimumab in lung cancer. The table came from immunoSEQ multiplex PCR; TCRdb's copy has only in-frame clones and leaves some out. The data hold 30,000 or so clones, with about nine tenths observed a single time. This TCR was recovered from an adult with non-small cell lung cancer. The sample was peripheral blood, taken after neoadjuvant nivolumab, alone or with ipilimumab, at or shortly before surgery.

CDR3 sequence (DNA): TGTGCCAGCAGCTTCAGGGGACAGCCCAATGAGCAGTTCTTC. Translated, it gives CASSFRGQPNEQFF. The chain recombines TRBV11-2 with TRBJ2-1; 7 positions match TRBD1. The CDR3 extends over 14 amino acids. V shed 3 bases and J 6 bases; nucleotides not matched to a gene: 5. Germline V CDR1 and CDR2: SGHAT, FQNNGV.